These T cell receptor beta chains were read from a single sample in a study of response to subunit inactivated influenza vaccine. TCRdb redid the calling of the RT-PCR reads with MiXCR, one entry per CDR3 protein. Found here are 650,000 to 800,000 distinct CDR3 sequences, approximately 17% of them singletons; the top ten hold 11%. The sample here was PBMCs from blood, taken more than 4 days after vaccination. These receptors all come from a man aged 50-59 years who received an inactivated influenza vaccine. CDR3s include the opening cysteine and the closing phenylalanine or tryptophan. The D gene is left open where the match is weak. Clone size is stated in some rows and not others, as once, few, many or a class when expanded.

v_call: TRBV9
j_call: TRBJ1-2
d_call: NA
clone_size: few
cdr3_aa: CASSGAGIYGYTF
cdr3_nt: TGTGCCAGCAGCGGAGCAGGCATCTATGGCTACACCTTC

v_call: TRBV7-2
j_call: TRBJ2-1
d_call: NA
clone_size: few
cdr3_aa: CASSLTPNPYPNEQFF
cdr3_nt: TGTGCCAGCAGCTTAACGCCGAACCCCTATCCAAATGAGCAGTTCTTC

v_call: TRBV2
j_call: TRBJ2-2
d_call: NA
clone_size: NA
cdr3_aa: CASRGGQGAGELFF
cdr3_nt: TGTGCCAGCAGGGGTGGCCAGGGTGCCGGGGAGCTGTTTTTT

v_call: TRBV30
j_call: TRBJ2-7
d_call: TRBD2
clone_size: NA
cdr3_aa: CAWSLPYSGRYEQYF
cdr3_nt: TGTGCCTGGAGCCTGCCCTATAGCGGGAGATACGAGCAGTACTTC

v_call: TRBV28
j_call: TRBJ2-1
d_call: TRBD1
clone_size: few
cdr3_aa: CASSVAGTGRRYNEQFF
cdr3_nt: TGTGCCAGCAGTGTCGCCGGGACAGGCCGACGTTACAATGAGCAGTTCTTC

v_call: TRBV5-6
j_call: TRBJ2-1
d_call: TRBD2
clone_size: few
cdr3_aa: CASSLAQGGYNEQFF
cdr3_nt: TGTGCCAGCAGCTTGGCCCAGGGAGGGTACAATGAGCAGTTCTTC

v_call: TRBV4-1
j_call: TRBJ2-1
d_call: TRBD2
clone_size: NA
cdr3_aa: CASSQATSGRWYEQFF
cdr3_nt: TGCGCCAGCAGCCAAGCGACTAGCGGGAGGTGGTATGAGCAGTTCTTC

v_call: TRBV4-1
j_call: TRBJ2-3
d_call: NA
clone_size: few
cdr3_aa: CASSQEGAGGTDTQYF
cdr3_nt: TGCGCCAGCAGCCAAGAGGGTGCAGGTGGCACAGATACGCAGTATTTT

v_call: TRBV29-1
j_call: TRBJ2-7
d_call: TRBD1
clone_size: few
cdr3_aa: CSVRTGPVTYEQYF
cdr3_nt: TGCAGCGTAAGGACAGGGCCAGTGACCTACGAGCAGTACTTC

v_call: TRBV7-3
j_call: TRBJ2-1
d_call: NA
clone_size: few
cdr3_aa: CASSLTRDPSDEQFF
cdr3_nt: TGTGCCAGCAGCTTAACTAGGGACCCCTCTGATGAGCAGTTCTTC

v_call: TRBV7-9
j_call: TRBJ2-7
d_call: NA
clone_size: NA
cdr3_aa: CASSFTTTYEQYF
cdr3_nt: TGTGCCAGCAGCTTCACAACAACCTACGAGCAGTACTTC

v_call: TRBV6-1
j_call: TRBJ1-5
d_call: TRBD1
clone_size: few
cdr3_aa: CASLQGLNQPQHF
cdr3_nt: TGTGCCAGCTTACAGGGGCTTAATCAGCCCCAGCATTTT